One and the same sample provided the 17 T cell receptor beta chains below, sequenced in a study of shared clonotypes between healthy human individuals. Data came from immunoSEQ multiplex PCR; TCRdb stores just in-frame clones and leaves some out. The sample holds about 2 million clones, about 95% seen once. What was sequenced was naive CD4+ T cells sorted from blood. The subset denotes: CD45RA+ positively selected. These receptors all come from a man younger than 30 in good health.

The gene calls are TRBV6-5 and TRBJ1-2; no clear D. The CDR3 spans 14 residues. V lost 7 bases and J lost 4, with 16 bases in between. Germline CDR1 MNHEY, CDR2 SVGAGI. The CDR3 region is CASKLLRTAYGYTF. CDR3 bases: TGTGCCAGCAAACTCCTAAGGACGGCCTATGGCTACACCTTC.

The chain links TRBV30 to TRBJ2-3; D gene uncertain. The germline V gene has CDR1 GTSNPN and CDR2 SVGIG (reference sequence). The CDR3 length is 15 residues. The V gene lost 7 bases and the J gene lost 2 bases, with 19 bases spanning the gap. In nucleotides, the CDR3 is TGTGCCTATGGAGTGGGGAAAGGGTACACAGATACGCAGTATTTT. The encoded protein is CAYGVGKGYTDTQYF.

The chain links TRBV5-6 to TRBJ2-2, with D unresolved. The V end was cut by 4 bases, the J end by 3 bases, with 16 bases between. CDR1 SGHDT and CDR2 YYEEEE come from the germline V gene. There are 16 residues in the CDR3. DNA of the CDR3: TGTGCCAGCAGCCTGAGGAGAATAGCTGACACCGGGGAGCTGTTTTTT. Encoded protein: CASSLRRIADTGELFF. The variable domain in full, completed from reference TRBV5-6 and TRBJ2-2, reads DAGVTQSPTHLIKTRGQQVTLRCSPKSGHDTVSWYQQALGQGPQFIFQYYEEEERQRGNFPDRFSGHQFPNYSSELNVNALLLGDSALYLCASSLRRIADTGELFFGEGSRLTVL.

The rearrangement links TRBV30 to TRBJ2-7; D ambiguous. Trimming pared 8 bases from V and 0 bases from J, leaving 11 bases between. CDR1 is GTSNPN, CDR2 SVGIG, per germline (reference sequence). CDR3 length: 12 amino acids. CDR3 region: CAGRSRSYEQYF. For the CDR3, the DNA is TGTGCCGGACGGTCCCGCTCCTACGAGCAGTACTTC.

The chain uses TRBV2 and TRBJ2-7; D may be TRBD2 (5 bases). The germline V and J ends were trimmed by 2 bases and 5 bases, with 22 bases remaining between them. Germline V gene data show CDR1 as SNHLY and CDR2 as FYNNEI. CDR3 length equals 17 residues. The CDR3 protein is CASSETSGLSIPDEQYF. In nucleotides, the CDR3 is TGTGCCAGCAGTGAAACGTCTGGACTCTCCATACCGGACGAGCAGTACTTC.

On this clone: Other DNA sequences of this sample code for an identical CDR3. The gene calls are TRBV6-5 and TRBJ1-6; D call uncertain. The CDR3 is made up of 14 amino acids. Trimming shortened V by 8 bases and J by 0 bases, and 8 bases separated the two germline ends. Germline CDR1 is MNHEY and CDR2 is SVGAGI. The CDR3 is CASSRSSYNSPLHF. DNA of the CDR3: TGTGCCAGCTCCAGGAGCTCCTATAATTCACCCCTCCACTTT.

This clone has more than one count but fewer than ten. The same CDR3 is also encoded by other DNA sequences in this sample. V is TRBV29-1 and J is TRBJ1-5; D remains ambiguous. In germline, CDR1 is SQVTM, CDR2 ANQGSEA. Trimming left V 4 bases short and J 5 bases short, with 6 bases between. The CDR3 has 11 residues. CDR3 loop: CSVGGDQPQHF. CDR3 coding DNA: TGCAGCGTTGGTGGGGATCAGCCCCAGCATTTT. Filled out from reference TRBV29-1 and TRBJ1-5, the complete variable domain reads SAVISQKPSRDICQRGTSLTIQCQVDSQVTMMFWYRQQPGQSLTLIATANQGSEATYESGFVIDKFPISRPNLTFSTLTVSNMSPEDSSIYLCSVGGDQPQHFGDGTRLSIL.

The chain has TRBV25-1 and TRBJ1-5, with TRBD1 identical over 9 bases. This CDR3 contains 14 residues. The J segment lost 4 bases and the V segment lost 3 bases, leaving 1 base of the junction unmatched. The germline CDR1 and CDR2 sequences are MGHDK and SYGVNS. The CDR3 reads CASSEGQGNQPQHF. CDR3 in DNA: TGTGCCAGCAGTGAGGGACAGGGTAATCAGCCCCAGCATTTT.

This clone was recorded many times. This chain connects TRBV10-2 to TRBJ1-1; D perhaps matches TRBD1 (6 bases). Germline lookup yields CDR1 WSHSY and CDR2 SAAADI. This CDR3 has 13 residues. V was pared by 10 bases and J by 0 bases, with 12 bases between. The CDR3 here is CATSDRMNTEAFF. CDR3 coding DNA: TGCGCCACCTCGGACAGAATGAACACTGAAGCTTTCTTT.

V usage is TRBV28 and J usage is TRBJ2-7, with TRBD1 as a possible D gene (6 bases). Germline CDR1 MDHEN, CDR2 SYDVKM. This CDR3 contains 14 residues. The V end lost 3 bases, the J end lost 0 bases, and 9 bases lay between the germline ends. CDR3 in DNA: TGTGCCAGCAGTTTTCTGACAGGCTCCTACGAGCAGTACTTC. Its protein is CASSFLTGSYEQYF.

Turning to this clone: Other DNA sequences of this sample code for an identical CDR3. This rearrangement joins TRBV10-3 to TRBJ1-1; D gene uncertain. The V end was cut by 8 bases, the J end by 5 bases, with 15 bases between. This CDR3 is 13 amino acids long. CDR1 is ENHRY, CDR2 SYGVKD, per germline. CDR3 protein: CAIVGRSETEAFF. For the CDR3, the DNA is TGTGCCATCGTCGGGAGAAGTGAGACTGAAGCTTTCTTT.

To note about this clone: Within the sample, other DNA sequences also encode this same CDR3. The chain joins TRBV28 to TRBJ2-1; tentative D call: TRBD1 (6 bases). The V and J ends lost 8 bases and 7 bases respectively, with 9 bases between them. Germline CDR1 is MDHEN and CDR2 is SYDVKM. CDR3 length equals 11 residues. This CDR3 reads CASGRGNEQFF. The CDR3 region has the DNA TGTGCCAGCGGCAGGGGAAATGAGCAGTTCTTC.

The chain employs TRBV7-6 and TRBJ1-1; D unclear. Trimming left V 1 base short and J 0 bases short, with 12 bases between. Germline-derived CDR1 and CDR2 are SGHVS and FNYEAQ. The CDR3 runs to 16 residues. The CDR3 coding sequence is TGTGCCAGCAGCTTAGGTAGTGGGAGCATGAACACTGAAGCTTTCTTT. Translated: CASSLGSGSMNTEAFF. Together with reference TRBV7-6 and TRBJ1-1, the CDR3 gives the full variable domain: GAGVSQSPRYKVTKRGQDVALRCDPISGHVSLYWYRQALGQGPEFLTYFNYEAQQDKSGLPNDRFSAERPEGSISTLTIQRTEQRDSAMYRCASSLGSGSMNTEAFFGQGTRLTVV.

This rearrangement joins TRBV9 to TRBJ2-3; possibly TRBD1 or TRBD2 for D (5 bases each). The germline V and J ends were trimmed by 0 bases and 1 base, with 15 bases remaining between them. The CDR3 totals 17 residues. Germline assignment: CDR1 SGDLS and CDR2 YYNGEE. The CDR3 region is CASSVAPSGTRTDTQYF. CDR3 bases: TGTGCCAGCAGCGTAGCTCCTTCGGGGACCCGCACAGATACGCAGTATTTT.

This chain uses TRBV19 with TRBJ2-1, with a weak D call TRBD2 (6 bases). Germline CDR1 reads LNHDA; CDR2 reads SQIVND (reference sequence). With 5 bases removed from V and 6 bases from J, the gap between germline ends came to 14 bases. CDR3 length: 14 residues. The CDR3 loop reads CASSPGTLGNEQFF. DNA of the CDR3: TGTGCCAGTAGTCCAGGGACTTTAGGCAATGAGCAGTTCTTC.

V gene TRBV5-4 combines with J gene TRBJ2-7; the D gene is possibly TRBD2 (6 bases). CDR1 and CDR2 from the germline V gene are SGHNT and YYREEE (reference sequence). V lost 1 base and J lost 7, with 18 bases in between. The CDR3 length is 15 residues. The DNA of the CDR3 is TGTGCCAGCAGCTTGCTCGGTAGCGGAGGCCTGGAGCAGTACTTC. Protein sequence: CASSLLGSGGLEQYF.

This rearrangement joins TRBV10-3 to TRBJ2-7, with D perhaps matching TRBD1 (5 bases). Trimming took 3 bases from V and 4 from J, leaving 19 bases between them. Germline V gives CDR1 ENHRY, CDR2 SYGVKD. CDR3 length: 16 amino acids. The CDR3 loop is CAISDQGRVILYEQYF. The CDR3 DNA is TGTGCCATCAGTGATCAGGGCAGGGTGATCCTTTACGAGCAGTACTTC.